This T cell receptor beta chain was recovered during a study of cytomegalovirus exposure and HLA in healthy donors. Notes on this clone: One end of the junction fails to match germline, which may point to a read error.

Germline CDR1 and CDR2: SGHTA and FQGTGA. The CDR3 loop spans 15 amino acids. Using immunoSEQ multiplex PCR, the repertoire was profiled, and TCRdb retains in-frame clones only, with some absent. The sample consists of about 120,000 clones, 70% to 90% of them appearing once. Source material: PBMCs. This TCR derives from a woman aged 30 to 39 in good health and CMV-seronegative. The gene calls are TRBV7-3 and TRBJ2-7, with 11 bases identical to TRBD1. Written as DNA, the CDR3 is TGTGCCAGCAGCCTAACCGGGACAGGGGGCTACGAGCAGTACTTC. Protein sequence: CASSLTGTGGYEQYF.